This TCR beta chain was identified during a study of shared clonotypes between healthy human individuals. What was sequenced on ten immunoSEQ deep assay plates was unsorted PBMC DNA. Profiled with immunoSEQ multiplex PCR; TCRdb holds only in-frame clones, not every one. The repertoire includes fewer than 600,000 clones, around 79% of them detected once, and 13% sits in the top ten. Germline V lookup: CDR1 MDHEN, CDR2 SYDVKM. The CDR3 covers 14 residues. Trimming removed 4 bases at V and 2 bases at J, with 11 bases between. When samples were unsorted, roughly 100 million PBMCs were used for genomic DNA.

The sequenced sample was PBMCs. The chain links TRBV28 to TRBJ2-5; D is possibly TRBD1 (5 bases). The TCR comes from a woman in her forties in good health. Some clones in this sample may be carry-over from other donors' samples. The CDR3: CASSYQGKQETQYF. The CDR3 bases are TGTGCCAGCAGTTACCAGGGAAAGCAAGAGACCCAGTACTTC.